Listed below are T cell receptor beta chains from one sample, sequenced in a study of OX40 agonist ivuxolimab in advanced cancers. Produced via immunoSEQ multiplex PCR; TCRdb's table is partial and in-frame only. The repertoire holds approximately 60,000 clones, 80% to 85% seen once, with approximately 30% in the top ten. The material was CD4+ or CD8+ T cells sorted from blood, obtained in a trial of the OX40 agonist ivuxolimab. Receptors were obtained from an adult with an advanced solid tumor such as melanoma, head and neck, liver or kidney cancer. Both conserved end residues are trimmed from each CDR3. The D gene is left open where the match is weak.

j_call,v_call,d_call,cdr3_aa
TRBJ2-3,TRBV12-2,.,ASRLVPNSHKLCTDTQY
TRBJ2-5,TRBV19,TRBD1,ASSAQGAGETQY
TRBJ1-1,TRBV4-3,.,ASSQDPLQVRAF
TRBJ2-6,TRBV6-6,.,ASSRPFSGANVLT
TRBJ1-1,TRBV29-1,.,SGRDTEAF
TRBJ1-4,TRBV28,.,ASGTQNEKLF
TRBJ1-1,TRBV2,.,ASSPYTEAF
TRBJ2-1,TRBV2,.,ASSEGWAAYNEQF
TRBJ2-7,TRBV5-4,TRBD2,ASSLARGSGTYEQY
TRBJ2-2,TRBV10-1,.,ASSPSGLTGELF
TRBJ1-1,TRBV30,.,AWSEGLSLTEAF
TRBJ1-1,TRBV7-6,.,ASSLGYDTEAF
TRBJ2-5,TRBV28,TRBD2,ASRPTSRETQY
TRBJ2-7,TRBV2,.,ASSIGQAYEQY
TRBJ2-3,TRBV10-3,TRBD2,AISAVAGSTDTQY
TRBJ2-7,TRBV6-1,.,ASSNYEQY
TRBJ1-2,TRBV5-1,.,ASSQDSPSVYGYT
TRBJ2-1,TRBV7-2,TRBD2,ASSPRGGAGNEQF
TRBJ1-1,TRBV5-1,.,ASSFDGVPEAF
TRBJ2-1,TRBV5-1,TRBD1,ASSLQLTTGRF
TRBJ2-1,TRBV2,.,ASNRVYTRMSYNEQF
TRBJ1-2,TRBV19,.,ASSRFRRDGYGYT
TRBJ2-5,TRBV10-3,TRBD2,AISTGRETQY
TRBJ2-3,TRBV4-3,.,ASSQRWGLSSTDTQY
TRBJ1-1,TRBV14,.,ASSQRGFYTEAF
TRBJ1-1,TRBV7-9,TRBD1,ASTRAGTGGTEAF
TRBJ1-2,TRBV7-2,.,ASSLALEGADGYT
TRBJ2-5,TRBV19,TRBD2,ASNGGAGETQY
TRBJ2-3,TRBV5-1,TRBD1,ASSLTGVADTQY
TRBJ2-7,TRBV5-6,TRBD2,ASARGGIYEQY
TRBJ2-2,TRBV19,.,ASSIEIPYTGELF
TRBJ1-1,TRBV5-1,.,ASSLAGEENTEAF
TRBJ2-3,TRBV5-4,.,ASSWGAGEGTDTQY
TRBJ2-1,TRBV5-1,.,ASNLNPGSNEQF
TRBJ1-5,TRBV6-5,.,AISSRDSNQPQH
TRBJ2-3,TRBV10-3,.,AISAGRGARASTDTQY
TRBJ2-7,TRBV5-8,.,ASARGYTYEQY